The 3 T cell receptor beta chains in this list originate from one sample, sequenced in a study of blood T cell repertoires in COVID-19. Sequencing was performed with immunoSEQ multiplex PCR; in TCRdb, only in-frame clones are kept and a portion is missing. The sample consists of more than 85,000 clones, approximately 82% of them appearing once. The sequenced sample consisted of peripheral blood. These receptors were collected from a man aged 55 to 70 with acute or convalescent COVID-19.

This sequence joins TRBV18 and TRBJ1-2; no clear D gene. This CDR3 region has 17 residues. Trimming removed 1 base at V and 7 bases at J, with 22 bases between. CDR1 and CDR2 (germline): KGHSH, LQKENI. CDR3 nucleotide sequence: TGTGCCAGCTCACCACTCCCACCCGGCTCGGAGTACGGTGGCTACACCTTC. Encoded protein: CASSPLPPGSEYGGYTF.

The CDR3 coding sequence is TGTGCCAGCAGCGATACAGGGGGCGGCTTGGACACCGGGGAGCTGTTTTTT. Protein sequence: CASSDTGGGLDTGELFF. This rearrangement joins TRBV25-1 to TRBJ2-2, with 9 bases that match TRBD1. The J segment lost 3 bases and the V segment lost 6 bases, leaving 11 bases of the junction unmatched. Germline V lookup: CDR1 MGHDK, CDR2 SYGVNS. The CDR3 is 17 amino acids.

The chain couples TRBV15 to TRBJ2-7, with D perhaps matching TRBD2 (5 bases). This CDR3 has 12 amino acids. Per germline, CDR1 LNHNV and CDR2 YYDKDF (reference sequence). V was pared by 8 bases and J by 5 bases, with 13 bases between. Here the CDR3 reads CATSKGSHEQYV. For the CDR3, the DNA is TGTGCCACCTCCAAAGGGAGCCACGAGCAGTACGTC.